The next 8 T cell receptor beta chains were all read from a single sample in a study of cytomegalovirus exposure and HLA in healthy donors (TCRdb year 2017). Libraries came from the immunoSEQ multiplex PCR assay. The multiplex PCR relied on a mix of 60 forward primers for TCR Vbeta segments and 13 reverse primers for TCR Jbeta segments. This immuneACCESS table, as held by TCRdb, lists in-frame sequences with V and J called but not all clones. Of the missing ones, under half trace to an unresolved V gene in checked studies; the others have no known cause. A total of approximately 88,000 clones appear in this sample, over 75% of them only once. The ten largest account for 2% to 2.5% of the sample. Sequenced material: PBMCs. These receptors were obtained from a man aged 18 to 35 in good health and CMV-seronegative.

For this clone: This specimen includes other DNA sequences encoding the same CDR3. The V and J genes are TRBV19 and TRBJ1-5, with D unclear. V lost 1 base, J lost 0 bases, and 10 bases lay in between. Germline CDR1 is LNHDA and CDR2 is SQIVND (reference sequence). CDR3 length: 16 residues. As DNA, the CDR3 is TGTGCCAGTAGTATAGGGAGATATTATAGCAATCAGCCCCAGCATTTT. Translation gives CASSIGRYYSNQPQHF.

This sequence joins TRBV5-4 and TRBJ2-7; 8 nucleotides line up with TRBD2. The CDR3 spans 16 residues. Germline lookup yields CDR1 SGHNT and CDR2 YYREEE (reference sequence). The ends lost 4 bases at V and 6 bases at J; junction bases unmatched: 15. CDR3 sequence (DNA): TGTGCCAGCAGCCTTTTGGGACTAGGGGTAGGAAGCGAGCAGTACTTC. It encodes CASSLLGLGVGSEQYF.

This sequence joins TRBV5-1 and TRBJ1-1; D gene unclear. The CDR3 runs 13 residues. Per the germline V gene, CDR1 is SGHRS and CDR2 is YFSETQ. The V and J ends lost 4 bases and 1 base respectively, with 8 bases between them. Here the CDR3 reads CASSPTENTEAFF. The CDR3 nucleotides read TGCGCCAGCAGCCCGACTGAGAACACTGAAGCTTTCTTT.

The gene calls are TRBV11-3 and TRBJ2-3; 9 positions agree with TRBD1. The ends lost 1 base at V and 6 bases at J; junction bases unmatched: 8. Germline V gives CDR1 SGHNT, CDR2 YENEEA. The CDR3 length is 16 residues. CDR3: CASSLGDRVAEDTQYF. The CDR3, as DNA: TGTGCCAGCAGCTTAGGGGACAGGGTGGCTGAGGATACGCAGTATTTT.

The J gene is TRBJ2-2, the V gene TRBV7-6, with D possibly being TRBD2 (6 bases). The V end lost 5 bases, the J end lost 5 bases, and 21 bases lay between the germline ends. Germline-derived CDR1 and CDR2 are SGHVS and FNYEAQ. This CDR3 region has 17 residues. The CDR3 here is CASSPQETGGGTGELFF. CDR3 in DNA: TGTGCCAGCAGCCCACAAGAAACAGGAGGAGGGACCGGGGAGCTGTTTTTT.

J is TRBJ1-6 and V is TRBV6-1; D remains unclear. The germline gives CDR1 MNHNS, CDR2 SASEGT. Trimming left V 5 bases short and J 5 bases short, with 7 bases between. This CDR3 region has 13 residues. CDR3 sequence (DNA): TGTGCCAGCAGTCAGGTGAATAATTCACCCCTCCACTTT. Its protein product is CASSQVNNSPLHF.

The rearrangement uses TRBV5-4 and TRBJ1-5; perhaps TRBD1 as D (6 bases). The length of the CDR3 is 14 residues. V shed 4 bases and J shed 4 bases, with 12 bases lying between them. CDR1 and CDR2 from the germline V gene are SGHNT and YYREEE (reference sequence). CDR3 sequence reads: CASSRGGGNQPQHF. The DNA for the CDR3 is TGTGCCAGCAGCCGAGGGGGGGGGAATCAGCCCCAGCATTTT.

The CDR3 nucleotides are TGTGCCAGCAGCTTAGCGGGGACTAGCACAGATACGCAGTATTTT. As protein: CASSLAGTSTDTQYF. The chain recombines TRBV7-6 with TRBJ2-3, with TRBD2 as a possible D gene (6 bases). The germline V and J ends were trimmed by 0 bases and 0 bases, with 7 bases remaining between them. The CDR3 is 15 residues long. Germline lookup yields CDR1 SGHVS and CDR2 FNYEAQ. The full variable domain, rest sourced from reference TRBV7-6 and TRBJ2-3, is GAGVSQSPRYKVTKRGQDVALRCDPISGHVSLYWYRQALGQGPEFLTYFNYEAQQDKSGLPNDRFSAERPEGSISTLTIQRTEQRDSAMYRCASSLAGTSTDTQYFGPGTRLTVL.